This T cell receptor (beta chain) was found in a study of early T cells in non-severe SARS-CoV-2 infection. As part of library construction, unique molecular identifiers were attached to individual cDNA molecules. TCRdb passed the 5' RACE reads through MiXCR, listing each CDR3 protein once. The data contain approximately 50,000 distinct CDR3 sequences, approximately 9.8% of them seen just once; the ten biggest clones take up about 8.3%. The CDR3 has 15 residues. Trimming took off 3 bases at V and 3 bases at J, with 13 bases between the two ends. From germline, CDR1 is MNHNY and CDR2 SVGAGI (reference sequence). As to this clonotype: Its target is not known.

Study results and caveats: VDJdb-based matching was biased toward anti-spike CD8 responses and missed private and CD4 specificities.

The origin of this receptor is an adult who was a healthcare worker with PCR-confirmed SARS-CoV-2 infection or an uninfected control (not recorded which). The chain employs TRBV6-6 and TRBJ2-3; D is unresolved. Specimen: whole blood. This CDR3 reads CASSYSQAGTDTQYF. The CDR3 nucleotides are TGTGCCAGCAGTTATAGCCAGGCCGGTACAGATACGCAGTATTTT.